The 6 T cell receptor beta chains in this list originate from one sample, sequenced in a study of T cell clones after liver transplantation. Profiling relied on immunoSEQ multiplex PCR, and the TCRdb table lists in-frame clones only, not all of them. The repertoire holds tens of thousands of clones, with 71% as singletons. This material consisted of CD4+ T cells from blood, taken before liver transplant. These receptor sequences come from a human donor who received a liver transplant.

The rearrangement uses TRBV28 and TRBJ1-1; 8 nucleotides agree with TRBD1. Trimming removed 0 bases from V and 2 bases from J; junction bases left unmatched: 5. The CDR3 is 16 amino acids. Germline V gene sequence: CDR1 MDHEN, CDR2 SYDVKM. CDR3 loop: CASSLWGRGLNTEAFF. The CDR3 region has the DNA TGTGCCAGCAGTTTATGGGGCAGGGGGCTTAACACTGAAGCTTTCTTT.

The chain uses TRBV6-1 and TRBJ1-5, with 9 bases aligning to TRBD1. The trim removed 4 bases at V and 7 bases at J, leaving 5 bases unmatched. Germline loops: CDR1 MNHNS, CDR2 SASEGT. The CDR3 runs to 14 residues. The CDR3 DNA follows: TGTGCCAGCAGTGGGGACAGGGTCGGGCAGCCCCAGCATTTT. Translating gives CASSGDRVGQPQHF.

The V gene is TRBV11-1, the J gene TRBJ2-3; 9 bases align to TRBD1. V dropped 4 bases and J dropped 0; count of bases not matched to a gene: 11. The germline V gene has CDR1 SGHAT and CDR2 FQDESV (reference sequence). This CDR3 has 18 residues. For the CDR3, the DNA is TGTGCCAGCAGCTCCCCCGAGAACAGGGGGCGAAGCACAGATACGCAGTATTTT. It yields the protein CASSSPENRGRSTDTQYF.

The genes are TRBV5-1 and TRBJ2-7, with TRBD1 matching over 9 bases. CDR1 and CDR2 (germline): SGHRS, YFSETQ. Trimming removed 0 bases from V and 7 bases from J; junction bases left unmatched: 17. This CDR3 contains 18 residues. The CDR3 DNA sequence: TGCGCCAGCAGCTTGGGGGGTCTTGGAAAACAGGGGGCTGGAGAGCAGTACTTC. The encoded protein is CASSLGGLGKQGAGEQYF. Looking up the rest from reference TRBV5-1 and TRBJ2-7 gives the full variable domain: KAGVTQTPRYLIKTRGQQVTLSCSPISGHRSVSWYQQTPGQGLQFLFEYFSETQRNKGNFPGRFSGRQFSNSRSEMNVSTLELGDSALYLCASSLGGLGKQGAGEQYFGPGTRLTVT.

The chain is built from TRBV19 and TRBJ2-1; 9 bases agree with TRBD1. The CDR3 sequence is 16 residues long. Germline-derived CDR1 and CDR2 are LNHDA and SQIVND (reference sequence). V lost 5 bases to trimming and J lost 4 bases; unmatched junction nucleotides: 9. The CDR3 loop reads CASSYRGPSVYNEQFF. In nucleotides, the CDR3 is TGTGCCAGTAGTTACAGGGGGCCCTCCGTTTACAATGAGCAGTTCTTC.

This clone was seen a handful of times. In the same sample, other DNA sequences code for this CDR3. The chain recombines TRBV4-2 with TRBJ1-5; TRBD1 is a possible D gene (5 bases). This CDR3 comprises 16 residues. CDR1 LGHNA and CDR2 YNFKEQ come from the germline V gene. Trimming removed 0 bases from V and 6 bases from J, with 15 bases in between. The CDR3 region has the DNA TGTGCCAGCAGCCAAGAGGTTAGGCAGGGAGGTCAGCCCCAGCATTTT. This encodes CASSQEVRQGGQPQHF.